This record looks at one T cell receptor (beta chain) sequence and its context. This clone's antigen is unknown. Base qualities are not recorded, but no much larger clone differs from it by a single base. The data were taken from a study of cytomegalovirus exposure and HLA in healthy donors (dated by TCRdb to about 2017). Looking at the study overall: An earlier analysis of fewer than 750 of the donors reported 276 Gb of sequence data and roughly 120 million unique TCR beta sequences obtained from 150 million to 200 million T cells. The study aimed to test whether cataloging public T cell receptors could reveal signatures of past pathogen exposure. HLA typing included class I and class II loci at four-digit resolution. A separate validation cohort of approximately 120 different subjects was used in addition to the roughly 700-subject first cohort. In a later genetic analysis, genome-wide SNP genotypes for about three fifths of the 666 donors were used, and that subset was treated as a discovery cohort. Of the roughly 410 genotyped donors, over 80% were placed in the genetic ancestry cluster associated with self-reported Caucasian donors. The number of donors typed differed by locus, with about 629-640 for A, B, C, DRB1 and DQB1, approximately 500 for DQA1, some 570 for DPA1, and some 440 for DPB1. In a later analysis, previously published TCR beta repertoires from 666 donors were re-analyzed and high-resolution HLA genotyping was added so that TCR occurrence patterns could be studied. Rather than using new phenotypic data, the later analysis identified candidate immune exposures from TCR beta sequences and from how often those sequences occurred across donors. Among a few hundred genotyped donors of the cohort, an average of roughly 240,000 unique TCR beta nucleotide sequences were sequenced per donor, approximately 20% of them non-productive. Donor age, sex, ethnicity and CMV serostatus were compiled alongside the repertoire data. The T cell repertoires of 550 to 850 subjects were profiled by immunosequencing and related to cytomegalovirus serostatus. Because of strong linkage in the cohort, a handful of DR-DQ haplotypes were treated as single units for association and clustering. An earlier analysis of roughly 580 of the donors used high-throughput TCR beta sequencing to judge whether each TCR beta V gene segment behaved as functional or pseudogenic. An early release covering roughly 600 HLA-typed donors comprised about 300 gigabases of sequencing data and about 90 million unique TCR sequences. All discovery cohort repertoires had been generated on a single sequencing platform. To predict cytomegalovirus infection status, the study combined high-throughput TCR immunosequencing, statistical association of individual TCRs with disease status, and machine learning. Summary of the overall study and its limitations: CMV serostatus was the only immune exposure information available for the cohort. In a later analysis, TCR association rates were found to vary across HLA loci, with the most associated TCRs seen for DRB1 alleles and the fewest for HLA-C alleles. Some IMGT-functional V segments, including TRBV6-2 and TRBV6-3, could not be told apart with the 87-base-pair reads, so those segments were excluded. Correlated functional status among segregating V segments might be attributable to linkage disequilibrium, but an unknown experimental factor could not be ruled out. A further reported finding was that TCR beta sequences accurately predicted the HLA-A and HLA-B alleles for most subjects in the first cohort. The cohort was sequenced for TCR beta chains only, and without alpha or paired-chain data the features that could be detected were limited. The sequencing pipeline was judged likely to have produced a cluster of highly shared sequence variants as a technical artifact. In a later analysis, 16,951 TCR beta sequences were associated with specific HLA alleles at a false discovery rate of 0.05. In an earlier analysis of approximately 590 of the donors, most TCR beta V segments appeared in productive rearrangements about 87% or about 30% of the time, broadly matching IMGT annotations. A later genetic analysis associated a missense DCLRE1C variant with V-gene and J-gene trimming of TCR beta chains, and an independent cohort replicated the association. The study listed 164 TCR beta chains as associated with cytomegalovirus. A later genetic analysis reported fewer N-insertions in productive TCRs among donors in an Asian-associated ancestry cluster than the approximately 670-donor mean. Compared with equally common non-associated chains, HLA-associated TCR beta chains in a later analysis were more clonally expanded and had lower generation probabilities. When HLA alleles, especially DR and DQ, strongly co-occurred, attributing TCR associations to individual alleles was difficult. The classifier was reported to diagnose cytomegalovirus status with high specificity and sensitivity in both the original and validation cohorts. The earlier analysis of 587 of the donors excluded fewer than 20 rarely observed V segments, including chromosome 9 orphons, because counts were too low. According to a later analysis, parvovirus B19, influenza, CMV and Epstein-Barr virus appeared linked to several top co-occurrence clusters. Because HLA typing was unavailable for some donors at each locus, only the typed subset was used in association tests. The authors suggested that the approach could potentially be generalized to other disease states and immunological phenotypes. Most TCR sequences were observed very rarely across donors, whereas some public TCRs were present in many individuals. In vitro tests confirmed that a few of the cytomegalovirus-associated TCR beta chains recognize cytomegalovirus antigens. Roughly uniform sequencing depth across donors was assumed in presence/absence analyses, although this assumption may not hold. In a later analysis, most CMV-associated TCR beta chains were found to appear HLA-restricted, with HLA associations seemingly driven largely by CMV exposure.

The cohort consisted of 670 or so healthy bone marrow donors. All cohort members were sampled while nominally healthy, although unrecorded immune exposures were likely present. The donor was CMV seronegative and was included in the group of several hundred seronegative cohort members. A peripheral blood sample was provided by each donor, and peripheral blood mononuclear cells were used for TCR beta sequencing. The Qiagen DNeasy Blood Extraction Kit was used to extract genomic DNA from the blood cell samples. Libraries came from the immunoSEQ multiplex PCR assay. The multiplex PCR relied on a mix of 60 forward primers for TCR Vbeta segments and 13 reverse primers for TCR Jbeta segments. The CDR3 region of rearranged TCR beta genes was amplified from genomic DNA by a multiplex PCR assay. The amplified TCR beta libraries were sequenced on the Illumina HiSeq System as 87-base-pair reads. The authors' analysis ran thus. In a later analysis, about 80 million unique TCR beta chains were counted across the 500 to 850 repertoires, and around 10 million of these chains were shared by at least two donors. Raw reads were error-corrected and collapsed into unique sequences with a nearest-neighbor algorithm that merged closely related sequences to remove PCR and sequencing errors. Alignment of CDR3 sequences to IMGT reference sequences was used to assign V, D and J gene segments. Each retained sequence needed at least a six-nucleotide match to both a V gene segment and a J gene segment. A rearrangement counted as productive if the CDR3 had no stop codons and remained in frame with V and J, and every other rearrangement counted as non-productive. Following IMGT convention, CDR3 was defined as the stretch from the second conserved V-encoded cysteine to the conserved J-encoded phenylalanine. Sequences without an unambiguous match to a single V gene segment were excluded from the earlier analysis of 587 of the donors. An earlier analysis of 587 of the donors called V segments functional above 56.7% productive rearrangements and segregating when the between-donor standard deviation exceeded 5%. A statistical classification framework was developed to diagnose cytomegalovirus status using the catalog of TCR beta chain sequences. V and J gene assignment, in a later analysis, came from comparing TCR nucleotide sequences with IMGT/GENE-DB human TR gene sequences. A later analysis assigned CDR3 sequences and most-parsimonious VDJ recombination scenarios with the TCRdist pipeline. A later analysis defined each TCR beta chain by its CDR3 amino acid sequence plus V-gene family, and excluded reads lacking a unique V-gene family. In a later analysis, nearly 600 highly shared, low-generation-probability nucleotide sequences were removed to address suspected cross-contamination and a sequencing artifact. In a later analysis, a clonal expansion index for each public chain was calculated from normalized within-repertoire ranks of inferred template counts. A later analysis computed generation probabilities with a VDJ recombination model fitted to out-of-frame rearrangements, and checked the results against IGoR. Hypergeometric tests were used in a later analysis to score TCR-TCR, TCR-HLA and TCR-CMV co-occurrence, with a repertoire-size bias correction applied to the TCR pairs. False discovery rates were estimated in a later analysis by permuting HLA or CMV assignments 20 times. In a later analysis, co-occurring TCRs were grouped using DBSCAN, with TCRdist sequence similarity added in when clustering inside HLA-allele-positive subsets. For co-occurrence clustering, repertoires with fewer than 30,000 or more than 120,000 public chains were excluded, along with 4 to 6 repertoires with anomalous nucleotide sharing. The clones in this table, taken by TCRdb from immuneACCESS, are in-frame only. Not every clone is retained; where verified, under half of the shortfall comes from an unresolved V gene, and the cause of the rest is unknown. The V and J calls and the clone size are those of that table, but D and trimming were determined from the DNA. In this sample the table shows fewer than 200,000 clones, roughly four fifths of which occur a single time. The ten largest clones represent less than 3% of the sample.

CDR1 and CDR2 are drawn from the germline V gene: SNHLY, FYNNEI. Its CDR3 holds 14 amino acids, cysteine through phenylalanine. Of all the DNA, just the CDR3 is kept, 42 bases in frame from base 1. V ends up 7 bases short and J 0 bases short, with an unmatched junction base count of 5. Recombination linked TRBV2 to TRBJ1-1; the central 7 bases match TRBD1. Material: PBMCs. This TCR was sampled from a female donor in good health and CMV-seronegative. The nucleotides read TGTGCCAGCATGTGGGACAGTGTGAACACTGAAGCTTTCTTT. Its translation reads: CASMWDSVNTEAFF. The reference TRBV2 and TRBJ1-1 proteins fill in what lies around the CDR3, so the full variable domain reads EPEVTQTPSHQVTQMGQEVILRCVPISNHLYFYWYRQILGQKVEFLVSFYNNEISEKSEIFDDQFSVERPDGSNFTLKIRSTKLEDSAMYFCASMWDSVNTEAFFGQGTRLTVV.